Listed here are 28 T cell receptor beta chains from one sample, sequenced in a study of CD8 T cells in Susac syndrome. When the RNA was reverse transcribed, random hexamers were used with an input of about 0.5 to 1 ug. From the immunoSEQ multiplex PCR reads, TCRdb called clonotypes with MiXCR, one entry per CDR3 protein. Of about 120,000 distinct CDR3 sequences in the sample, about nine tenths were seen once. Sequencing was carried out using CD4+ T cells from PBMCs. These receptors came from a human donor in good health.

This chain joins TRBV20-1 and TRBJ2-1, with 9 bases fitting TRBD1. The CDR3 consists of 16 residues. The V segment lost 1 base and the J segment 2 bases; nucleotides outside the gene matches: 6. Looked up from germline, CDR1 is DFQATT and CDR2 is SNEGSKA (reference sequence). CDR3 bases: TGCAGTGCTAGAGTCCTCGGACAGGGGACCTACAATGAGCAGTTCTTC. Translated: CSARVLGQGTYNEQFF.

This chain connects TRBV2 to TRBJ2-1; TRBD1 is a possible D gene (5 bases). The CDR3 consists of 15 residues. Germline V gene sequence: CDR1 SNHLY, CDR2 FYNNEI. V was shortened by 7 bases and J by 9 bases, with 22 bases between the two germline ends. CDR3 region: CASTSDGGAHTEQFF. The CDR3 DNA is TGTGCCAGCACCTCGGACGGTGGGGCCCATACTGAGCAGTTCTTC.

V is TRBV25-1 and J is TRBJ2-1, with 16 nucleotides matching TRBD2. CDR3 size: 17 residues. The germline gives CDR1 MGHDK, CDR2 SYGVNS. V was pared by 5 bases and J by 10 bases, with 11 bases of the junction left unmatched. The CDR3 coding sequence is TGTGCCAGCAGTACACTAGGGACTAGCGGGGGGGCCCCCGAGCAGTTCTTC. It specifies CASSTLGTSGGAPEQFF.

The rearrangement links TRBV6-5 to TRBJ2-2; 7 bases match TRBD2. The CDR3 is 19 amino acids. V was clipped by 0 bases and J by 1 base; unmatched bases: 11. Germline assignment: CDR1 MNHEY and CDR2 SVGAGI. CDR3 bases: TGTGCCAGCAGTTACTCGATTTCGGGAGGCCGAGGGAACACCGGGGAGCTGTTTTTT. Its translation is CASSYSISGGRGNTGELFF.

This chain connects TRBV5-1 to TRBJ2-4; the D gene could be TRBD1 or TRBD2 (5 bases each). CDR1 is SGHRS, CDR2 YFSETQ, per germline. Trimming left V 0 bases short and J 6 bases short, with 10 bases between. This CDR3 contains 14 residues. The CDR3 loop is CASSLAEGTNIQYF. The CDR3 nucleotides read TGCGCCAGCAGCTTGGCCGAAGGGACAAACATTCAGTACTTC. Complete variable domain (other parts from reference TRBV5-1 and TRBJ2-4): KAGVTQTPRYLIKTRGQQVTLSCSPISGHRSVSWYQQTPGQGLQFLFEYFSETQRNKGNFPGRFSGRQFSNSRSEMNVSTLELGDSALYLCASSLAEGTNIQYFGAGTRLSVL.

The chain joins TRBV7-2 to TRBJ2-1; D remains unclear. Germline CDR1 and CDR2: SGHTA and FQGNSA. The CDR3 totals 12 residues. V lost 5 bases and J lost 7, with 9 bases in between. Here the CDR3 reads CASSLVGNEQFF. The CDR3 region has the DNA TGTGCCAGCAGCCTAGTGGGGAATGAGCAGTTCTTC. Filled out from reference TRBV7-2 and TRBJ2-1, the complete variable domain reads GAGVSQSPSNKVTEKGKDVELRCDPISGHTALYWYRQSLGQGLEFLIYFQGNSAPDKSGLPSDRFSAERTGGSVSTLTIQRTQQEDSAVYLCASSLVGNEQFFGPGTRLTVL.

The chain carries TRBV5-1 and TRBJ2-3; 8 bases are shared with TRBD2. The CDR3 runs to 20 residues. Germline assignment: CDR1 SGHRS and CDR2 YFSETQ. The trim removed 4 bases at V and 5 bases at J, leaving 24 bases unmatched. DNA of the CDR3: TGCGCCAGCAGCGGGCTCGACTACGCGGGGGGCCGAGGCCCCGGAGATACGCAGTATTTT. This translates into CASSGLDYAGGRGPGDTQYF.

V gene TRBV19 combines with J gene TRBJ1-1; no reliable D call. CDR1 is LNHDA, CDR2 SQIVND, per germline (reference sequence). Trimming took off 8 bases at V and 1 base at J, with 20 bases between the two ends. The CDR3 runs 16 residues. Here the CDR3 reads CASFGGSAQGNTEAFF. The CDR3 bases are TGTGCCAGTTTTGGAGGGAGCGCCCAAGGGAACACTGAAGCTTTCTTT.

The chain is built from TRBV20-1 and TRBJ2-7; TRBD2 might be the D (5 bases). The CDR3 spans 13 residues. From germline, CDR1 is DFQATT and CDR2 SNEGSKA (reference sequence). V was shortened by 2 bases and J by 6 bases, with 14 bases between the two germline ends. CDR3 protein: CSARPGLEVEQYF. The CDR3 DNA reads TGCAGTGCTAGACCAGGCCTGGAGGTCGAGCAGTACTTC.

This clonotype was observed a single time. For the CDR3, the DNA is TGTGCCAGCAGCTACCGGGAGGGGGTTGAGTACTTC. This sequence encodes CASSYREGVEYF. The chain has TRBV21-1 and TRBJ2-7; TRBD2 is taken as the D call from the table, unchecked against the DNA. TRBV21-1 represents a pseudogene. The CDR3 spans 12 residues.

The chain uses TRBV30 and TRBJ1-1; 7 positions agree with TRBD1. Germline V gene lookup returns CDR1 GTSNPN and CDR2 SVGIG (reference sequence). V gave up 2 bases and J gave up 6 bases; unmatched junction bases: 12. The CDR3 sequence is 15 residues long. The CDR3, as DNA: TGTGCCTGGAGTTCCACGGGACAGATAGTCGCTGAAGCTTTCTTT. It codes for CAWSSTGQIVAEAFF.

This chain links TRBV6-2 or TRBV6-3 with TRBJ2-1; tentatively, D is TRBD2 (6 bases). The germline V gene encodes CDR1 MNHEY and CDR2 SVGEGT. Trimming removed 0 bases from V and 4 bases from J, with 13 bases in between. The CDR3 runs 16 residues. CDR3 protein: CASSYSIQGGYNEQFF. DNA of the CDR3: TGTGCCAGCAGTTACTCGATCCAGGGAGGATACAATGAGCAGTTCTTC.

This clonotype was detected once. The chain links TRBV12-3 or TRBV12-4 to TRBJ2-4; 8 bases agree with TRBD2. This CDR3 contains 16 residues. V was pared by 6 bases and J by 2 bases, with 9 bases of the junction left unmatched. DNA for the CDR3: TGTGCCAGCAGGATGACCGGGACTAGTTCCAAAAACATTCAGTACTTC. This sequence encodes CASRMTGTSSKNIQYF.

CDR3 in DNA: TGTGCCAGCAGCCATCCGGGACAGGGCTACGAGCAGTACTTC. It encodes CASSHPGQGYEQYF. The chain carries TRBV3-1 and TRBJ2-7, with 9 bases identical to TRBD1. The CDR3 covers 14 residues. Germline V lookup: CDR1 LGHDT, CDR2 YNNKEL (reference sequence). The V segment lost 3 bases and the J segment 3 bases; nucleotides outside the gene matches: 3.

CDR3 coding DNA: TGCAGCGTCTCTAGCGGGAGTTCCGATGAGCAGTTCTTC. Protein: CSVSSGSSDEQFF. The V call is TRBV29-1, the J call TRBJ2-1, with 10 positions matching TRBD2. CDR3 length equals 13 residues. CDR1 is SQVTM, CDR2 ANQGSEA, per germline. Trimming at V came to 6 bases and at J to 8 bases, leaving 7 bases not matched to a gene.

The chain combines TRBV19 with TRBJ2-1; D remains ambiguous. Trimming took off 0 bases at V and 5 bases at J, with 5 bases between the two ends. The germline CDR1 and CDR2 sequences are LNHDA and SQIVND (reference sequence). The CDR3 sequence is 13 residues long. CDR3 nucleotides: TGTGCCAGTAGTATAGAACGGGACAATGAGCAGTTCTTC. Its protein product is CASSIERDNEQFF.

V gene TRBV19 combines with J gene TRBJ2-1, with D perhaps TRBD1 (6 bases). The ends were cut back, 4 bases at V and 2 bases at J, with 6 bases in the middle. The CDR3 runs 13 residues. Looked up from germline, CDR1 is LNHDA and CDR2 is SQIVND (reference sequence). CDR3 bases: TGTGCCAGTAGTAGGGGGCCCTACAATGAGCAGTTCTTC. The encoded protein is CASSRGPYNEQFF.

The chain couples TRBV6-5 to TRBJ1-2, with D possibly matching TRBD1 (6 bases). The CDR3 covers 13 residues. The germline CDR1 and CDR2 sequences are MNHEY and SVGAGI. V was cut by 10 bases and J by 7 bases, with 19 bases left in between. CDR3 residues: CATSAGRGGGYTF. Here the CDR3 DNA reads TGTGCCACTTCGGCGGGCAGGGGAGGTGGCTACACCTTC.

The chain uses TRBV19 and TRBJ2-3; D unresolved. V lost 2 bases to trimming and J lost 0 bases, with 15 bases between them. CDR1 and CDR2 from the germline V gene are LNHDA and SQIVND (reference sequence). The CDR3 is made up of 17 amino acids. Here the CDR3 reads CASSIRTPATSTDTQYF. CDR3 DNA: TGTGCCAGTAGTATAAGGACCCCCGCTACTAGCACAGATACGCAGTATTTT.

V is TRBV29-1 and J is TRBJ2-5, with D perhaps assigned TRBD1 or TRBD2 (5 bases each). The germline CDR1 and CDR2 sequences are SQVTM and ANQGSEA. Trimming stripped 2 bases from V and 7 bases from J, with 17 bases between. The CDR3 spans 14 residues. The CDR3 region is CSVERDVKSGTQYF. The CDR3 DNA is TGCAGCGTTGAACGGGACGTAAAAAGCGGGACCCAGTACTTC.

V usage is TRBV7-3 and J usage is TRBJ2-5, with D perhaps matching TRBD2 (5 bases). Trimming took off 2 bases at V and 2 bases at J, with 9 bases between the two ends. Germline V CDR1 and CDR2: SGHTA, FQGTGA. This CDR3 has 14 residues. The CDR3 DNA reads TGTGCCAGCAGCTTAGGGCTAGCACAAGAGACCCAGTACTTC. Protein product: CASSLGLAQETQYF.

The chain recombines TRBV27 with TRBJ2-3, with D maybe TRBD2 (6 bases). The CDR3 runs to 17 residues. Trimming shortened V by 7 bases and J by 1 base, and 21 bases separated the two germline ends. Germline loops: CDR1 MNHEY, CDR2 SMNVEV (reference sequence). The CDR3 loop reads CASNSRDRGARTDTQYF. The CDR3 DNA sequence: TGTGCCAGCAATTCCCGAGACCGCGGGGCGCGCACAGATACGCAGTATTTT.

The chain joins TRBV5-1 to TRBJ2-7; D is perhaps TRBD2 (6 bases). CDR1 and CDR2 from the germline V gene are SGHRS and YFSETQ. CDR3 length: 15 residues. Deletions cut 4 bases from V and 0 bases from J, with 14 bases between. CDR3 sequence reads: CASSGGTFTSYEQYF. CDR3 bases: TGCGCCAGCAGCGGAGGGACTTTTACCTCCTACGAGCAGTACTTC.

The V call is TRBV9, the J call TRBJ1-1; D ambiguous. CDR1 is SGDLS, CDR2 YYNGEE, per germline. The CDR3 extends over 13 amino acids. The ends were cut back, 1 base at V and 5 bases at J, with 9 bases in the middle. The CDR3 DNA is TGTGCCAGCAGCGTACGTACGGATACTGAAGCTTTCTTT. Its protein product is CASSVRTDTEAFF.

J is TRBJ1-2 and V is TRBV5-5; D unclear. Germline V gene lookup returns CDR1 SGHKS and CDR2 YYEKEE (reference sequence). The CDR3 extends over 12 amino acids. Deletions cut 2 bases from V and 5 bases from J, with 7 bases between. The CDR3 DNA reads TGTGCCAGCAGCTTCGAAGGATATGGCTACACCTTC. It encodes CASSFEGYGYTF. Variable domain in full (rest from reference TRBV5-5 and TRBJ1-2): DAGVTQSPTHLIKTRGQQVTLRCSPISGHKSVSWYQQVLGQGPQFIFQYYEKEERGRGNFPDRFSARQFPNYSSELNVNALLLGDSALYLCASSFEGYGYTFGSGTRLTVV.

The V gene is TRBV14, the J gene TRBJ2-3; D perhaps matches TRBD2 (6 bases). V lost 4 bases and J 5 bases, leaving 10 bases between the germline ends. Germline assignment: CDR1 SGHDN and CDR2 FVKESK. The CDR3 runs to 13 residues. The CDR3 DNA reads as TGTGCCAGCAGCCCAGGGCGGGGAGATACGCAGTATTTT. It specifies CASSPGRGDTQYF.

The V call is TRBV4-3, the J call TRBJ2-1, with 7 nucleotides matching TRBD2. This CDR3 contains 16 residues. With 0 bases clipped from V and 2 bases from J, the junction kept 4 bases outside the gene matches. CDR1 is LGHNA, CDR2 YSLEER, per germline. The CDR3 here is CASSQDRGRTYNEQFF. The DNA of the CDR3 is TGCGCCAGCAGCCAAGATCGCGGGAGAACCTACAATGAGCAGTTCTTC.

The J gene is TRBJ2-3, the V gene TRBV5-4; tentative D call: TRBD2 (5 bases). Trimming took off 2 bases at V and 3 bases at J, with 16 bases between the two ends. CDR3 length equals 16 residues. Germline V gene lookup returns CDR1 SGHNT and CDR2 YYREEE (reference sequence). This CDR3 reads CASSLRRTPTTDTQYF. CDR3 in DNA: TGTGCCAGCAGCTTACGGCGGACTCCAACGACAGATACGCAGTATTTT.